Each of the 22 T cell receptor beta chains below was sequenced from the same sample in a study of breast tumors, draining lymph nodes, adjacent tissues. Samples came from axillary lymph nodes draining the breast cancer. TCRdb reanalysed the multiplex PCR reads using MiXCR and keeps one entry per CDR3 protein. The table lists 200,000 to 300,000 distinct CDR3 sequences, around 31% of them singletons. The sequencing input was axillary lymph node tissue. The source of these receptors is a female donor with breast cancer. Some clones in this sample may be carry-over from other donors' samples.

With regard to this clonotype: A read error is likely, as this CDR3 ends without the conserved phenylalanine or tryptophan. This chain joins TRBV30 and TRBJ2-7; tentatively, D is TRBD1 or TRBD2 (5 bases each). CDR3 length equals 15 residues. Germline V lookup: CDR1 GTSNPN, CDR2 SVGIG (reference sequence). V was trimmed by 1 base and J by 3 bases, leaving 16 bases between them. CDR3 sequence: CAWSGASGAYYEQYL. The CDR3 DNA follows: TGTGCCTGGAGTGGCGCCTCCGGGGCATACTACGAGCAGTACCTC.

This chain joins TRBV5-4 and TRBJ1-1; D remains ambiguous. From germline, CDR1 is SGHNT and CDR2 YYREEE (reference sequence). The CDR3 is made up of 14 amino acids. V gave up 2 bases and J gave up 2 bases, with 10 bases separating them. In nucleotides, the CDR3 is TGTGCCAGCAGCTTCACAGCAGCCAACACTGAAGCTTTCTTT. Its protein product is CASSFTAANTEAFF. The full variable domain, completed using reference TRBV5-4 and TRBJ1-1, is ETGVTQSPTHLIKTRGQQVTLRCSSQSGHNTVSWYQQALGQGPQFIFQYYREEENGRGNFPPRFSGLQFPNYSSELNVNALELDDSALYLCASSFTAANTEAFFGQGTRLTVV.

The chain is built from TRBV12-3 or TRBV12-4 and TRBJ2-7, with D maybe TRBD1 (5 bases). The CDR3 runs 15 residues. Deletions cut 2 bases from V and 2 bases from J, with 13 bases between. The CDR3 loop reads CASSLPGSPTYEQYF. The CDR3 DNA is TGTGCCAGCAGTTTACCAGGGTCCCCTACCTACGAGCAGTACTTC.

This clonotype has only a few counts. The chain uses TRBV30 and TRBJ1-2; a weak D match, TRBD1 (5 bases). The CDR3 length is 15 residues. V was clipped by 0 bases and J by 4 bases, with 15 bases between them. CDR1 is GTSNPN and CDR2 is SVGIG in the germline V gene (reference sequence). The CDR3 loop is CAWSVWGSRGYGYTF. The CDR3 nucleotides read TGTGCCTGGAGTGTATGGGGGAGTAGGGGCTATGGCTACACCTTC.

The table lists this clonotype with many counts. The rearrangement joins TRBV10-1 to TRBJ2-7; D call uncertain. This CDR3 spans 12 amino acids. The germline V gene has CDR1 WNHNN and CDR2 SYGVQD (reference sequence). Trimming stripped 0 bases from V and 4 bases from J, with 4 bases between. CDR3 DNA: TGCGCCAGCAGTGAGTCGTTGTACGAGCAGTACTTC. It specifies CASSESLYEQYF.

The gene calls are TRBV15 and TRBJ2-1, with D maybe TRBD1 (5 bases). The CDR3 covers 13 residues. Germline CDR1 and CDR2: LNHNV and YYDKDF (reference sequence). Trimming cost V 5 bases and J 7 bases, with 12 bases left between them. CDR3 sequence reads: CATSGKGANEQFF. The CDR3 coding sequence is TGTGCCACCAGCGGGAAAGGGGCAAATGAGCAGTTCTTC.

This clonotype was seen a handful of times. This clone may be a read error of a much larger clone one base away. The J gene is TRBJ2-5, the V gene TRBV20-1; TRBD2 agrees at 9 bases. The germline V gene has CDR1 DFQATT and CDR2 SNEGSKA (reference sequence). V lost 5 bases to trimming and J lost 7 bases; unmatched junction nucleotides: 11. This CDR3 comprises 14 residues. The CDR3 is CSAFLAGVGATQYF. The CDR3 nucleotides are TGCAGTGCTTTCTTAGCGGGAGTGGGAGCGACCCAGTACTTC.

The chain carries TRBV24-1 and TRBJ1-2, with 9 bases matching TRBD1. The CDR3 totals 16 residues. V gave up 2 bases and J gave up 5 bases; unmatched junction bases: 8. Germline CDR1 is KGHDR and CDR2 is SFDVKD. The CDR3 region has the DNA TGTGCCACCAGTGATTACCGGACAGGGGCGAGGTATGGCTACACCTTC. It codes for CATSDYRTGARYGYTF.

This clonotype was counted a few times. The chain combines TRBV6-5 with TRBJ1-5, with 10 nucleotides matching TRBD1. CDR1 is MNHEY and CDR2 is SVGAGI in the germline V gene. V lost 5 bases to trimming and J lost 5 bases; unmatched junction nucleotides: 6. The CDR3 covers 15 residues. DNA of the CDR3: TGTGCCAGCAGTGAAGGGACAGGGGTGTATCAGCCCCAGCATTTT. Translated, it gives CASSEGTGVYQPQHF.

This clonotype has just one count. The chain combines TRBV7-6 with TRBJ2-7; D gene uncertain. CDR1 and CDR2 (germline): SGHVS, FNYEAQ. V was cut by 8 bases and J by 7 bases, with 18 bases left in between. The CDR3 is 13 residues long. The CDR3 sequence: CASGLVLGWEQYF. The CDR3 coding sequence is TGTGCCAGCGGTCTAGTTCTGGGCTGGGAGCAGTACTTC. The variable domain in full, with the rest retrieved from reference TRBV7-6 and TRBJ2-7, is GAGVSQSPRYKVTKRGQDVALRCDPISGHVSLYWYRQALGQGPEFLTYFNYEAQQDKSGLPNDRFSAERPEGSISTLTIQRTEQRDSAMYRCASGLVLGWEQYFGPGTRLTVT.

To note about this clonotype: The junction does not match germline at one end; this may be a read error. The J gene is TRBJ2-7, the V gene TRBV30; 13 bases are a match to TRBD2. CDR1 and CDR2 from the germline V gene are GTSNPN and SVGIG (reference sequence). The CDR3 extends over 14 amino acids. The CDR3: CAWSEGLAGYEQCF. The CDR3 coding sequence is TGTGCCTGGAGTGAGGGACTAGCGGGATACGAGCAGTGCTTC. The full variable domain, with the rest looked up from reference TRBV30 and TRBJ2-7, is SQTIHQWPATLVQPVGSPLSLECTVEGTSNPNLYWYRQAAGRGLQLLFYSVGIGQISSEVPQNLSASRPQDRQFILSSKKLLLSDSGFYLCAWSEGLAGYEQCFGPGTRLTVT.

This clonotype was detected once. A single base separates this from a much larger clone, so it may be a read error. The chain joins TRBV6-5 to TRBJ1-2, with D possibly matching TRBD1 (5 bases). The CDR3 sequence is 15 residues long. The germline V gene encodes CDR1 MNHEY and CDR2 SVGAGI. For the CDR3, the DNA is TGTGCCAGCAGTTACTCCGGGGCAGAAAACTGTGGCTACACCTTC. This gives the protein CASSYSGAENCGYTF.

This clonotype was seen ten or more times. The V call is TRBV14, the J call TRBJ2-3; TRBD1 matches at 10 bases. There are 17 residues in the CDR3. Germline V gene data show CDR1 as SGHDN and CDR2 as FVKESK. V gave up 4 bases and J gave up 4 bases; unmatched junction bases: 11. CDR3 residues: CASSRLGGTGVADTQYF. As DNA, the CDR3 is TGTGCCAGCAGCCGTTTAGGAGGGACAGGGGTCGCAGATACGCAGTATTTT.

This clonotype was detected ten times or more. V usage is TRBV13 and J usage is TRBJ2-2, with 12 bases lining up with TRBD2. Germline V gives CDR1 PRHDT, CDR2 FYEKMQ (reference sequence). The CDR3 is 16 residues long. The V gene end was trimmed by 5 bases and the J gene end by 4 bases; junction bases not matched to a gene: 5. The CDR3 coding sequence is TGTGCCAGCAGCCGCTCTAGCGGGAGGGCCACCGGGGAGCTGTTTTTT. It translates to CASSRSSGRATGELFF.

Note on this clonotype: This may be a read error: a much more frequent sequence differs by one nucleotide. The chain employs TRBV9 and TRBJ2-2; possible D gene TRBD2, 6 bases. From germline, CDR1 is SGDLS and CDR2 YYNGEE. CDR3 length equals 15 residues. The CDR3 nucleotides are TGTGCCAGCAGCGTAACTAGCAGGGTCGCCGGGGAGCCGTTTTTT. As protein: CASSVTSRVAGEPFF.

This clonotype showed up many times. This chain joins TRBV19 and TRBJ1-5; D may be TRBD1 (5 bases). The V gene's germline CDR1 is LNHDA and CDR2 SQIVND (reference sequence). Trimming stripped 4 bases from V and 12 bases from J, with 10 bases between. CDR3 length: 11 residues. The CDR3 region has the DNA TGTGCCAGTAGTACAGGGCCCATCCAGCATTTT. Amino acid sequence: CASSTGPIQHF. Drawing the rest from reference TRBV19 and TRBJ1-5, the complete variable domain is DGGITQSPKYLFRKEGQNVTLSCEQNLNHDAMYWYRQDPGQGLRLIYYSQIVNDFQKGDIAEGYSVSREKKESFPLTVTSAQKNPTAFYLCASSTGPIQHFGDGTRLSIL.

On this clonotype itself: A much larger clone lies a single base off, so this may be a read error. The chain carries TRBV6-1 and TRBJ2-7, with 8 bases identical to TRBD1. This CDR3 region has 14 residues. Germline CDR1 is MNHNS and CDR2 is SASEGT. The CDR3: CASTKRTGSYVQYF. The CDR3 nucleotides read TGTGCCAGCACCAAACGGACAGGGTCCTACGTGCAGTACTTC.

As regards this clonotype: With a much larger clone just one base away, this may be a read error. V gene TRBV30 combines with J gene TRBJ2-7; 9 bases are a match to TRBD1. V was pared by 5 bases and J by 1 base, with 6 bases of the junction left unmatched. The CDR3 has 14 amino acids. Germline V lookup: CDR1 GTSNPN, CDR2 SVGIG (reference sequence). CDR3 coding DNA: TGTGCCTGGGGTTCGGGACAGGGTTCCTACGAGCAGTACTTC. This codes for CAWGSGQGSYEQYF.

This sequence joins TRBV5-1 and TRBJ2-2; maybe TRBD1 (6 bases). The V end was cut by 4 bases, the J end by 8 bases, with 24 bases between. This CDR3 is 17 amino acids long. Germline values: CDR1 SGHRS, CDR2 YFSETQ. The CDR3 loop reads CASSQVFGTQGLGELFF. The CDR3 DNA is TGCGCCAGCAGCCAAGTATTTGGGACACAGGGATTGGGGGAGCTGTTTTTT.

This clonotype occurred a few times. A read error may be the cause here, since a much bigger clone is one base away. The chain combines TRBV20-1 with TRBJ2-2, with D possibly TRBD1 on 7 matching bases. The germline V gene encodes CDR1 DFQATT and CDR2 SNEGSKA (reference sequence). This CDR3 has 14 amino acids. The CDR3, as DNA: TGCAGTGCTAGTTACAGGGGCAGGGGCGGGGAGCTGGTTTTT. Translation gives CSASYRGRGGELVF.

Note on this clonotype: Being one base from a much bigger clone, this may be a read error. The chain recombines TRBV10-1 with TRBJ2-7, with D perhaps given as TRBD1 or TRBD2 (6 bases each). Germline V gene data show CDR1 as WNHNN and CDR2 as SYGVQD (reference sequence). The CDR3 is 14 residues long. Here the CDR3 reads CASSFIGGLYGQYF. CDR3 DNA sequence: TGTGCCAGCAGTTTCATCGGGGGCCTCTACGGGCAGTACTTC.

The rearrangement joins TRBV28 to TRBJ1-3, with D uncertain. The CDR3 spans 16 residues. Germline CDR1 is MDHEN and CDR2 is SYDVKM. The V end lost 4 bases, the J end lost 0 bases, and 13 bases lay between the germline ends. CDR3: CASSSPDKSSGNTIYF. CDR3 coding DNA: TGTGCCAGCAGTTCCCCCGACAAGAGCTCTGGAAACACCATATATTTT.